A selection of T cell receptor beta chains follows, all from one sample in a study of cytomegalovirus exposure and HLA in healthy donors. Clones were sequenced by immunoSEQ multiplex PCR, and TCRdb holds only the in-frame ones, with some missing. The sample totals approximately 170,000 clones; its top ten clones hold around 0.79%. The sequencing sample was made of PBMCs. The source of these receptors is a woman aged 18-29 years in good health and CMV-seropositive. CDR3s include the opening cysteine and the closing phenylalanine or tryptophan. A D gene is named only where the DNA matches it firmly.

d_call: TRBD2; j_call: TRBJ2-2; cdr3_length: 18; v_call: TRBV5-5; cdr3_aa: CASSPRTSGGRNTGELFF; cdr3_nt: TGTGCCAGCAGCCCCAGGACTAGCGGGGGCCGGAACACCGGGGAGCTGTTTTTT
d_call: -; j_call: TRBJ2-7; cdr3_length: 15; v_call: TRBV15; cdr3_aa: CATSRDLGRAYEQYF; cdr3_nt: TGTGCCACCAGCAGAGATTTGGGCAGGGCCTACGAGCAGTACTTC
d_call: -; j_call: TRBJ2-1; cdr3_length: 11; v_call: TRBV19; cdr3_aa: CASSFGPEQFF; cdr3_nt: TGTGCCAGTAGTTTCGGTCCTGAGCAGTTCTTC
d_call: TRBD2; j_call: TRBJ2-5; cdr3_length: 16; v_call: TRBV5-1; cdr3_aa: CASSLGTSGVQETQYF; cdr3_nt: TGCGCCAGCAGCTTAGGGACTAGCGGGGTCCAAGAGACCCAGTACTTC
d_call: TRBD2; j_call: TRBJ2-3; cdr3_length: 15; v_call: TRBV5-1; cdr3_aa: CASSYSSGRGDTQYF; cdr3_nt: TGCGCCAGCAGCTACTCTAGCGGGAGAGGAGATACGCAGTATTTT
d_call: -; j_call: TRBJ2-1; cdr3_length: 15; v_call: TRBV5-4; cdr3_aa: CASSFDRSLDNEQFF; cdr3_nt: TGTGCCAGCAGCTTCGACAGGTCCCTAGATAATGAGCAGTTCTTC
d_call: TRBD2; j_call: TRBJ2-2; cdr3_length: 15; v_call: TRBV19; cdr3_aa: CASSIGSGSAGELFF; cdr3_nt: TGTGCCAGTAGTATAGGCAGCGGGAGCGCCGGGGAGCTGTTTTTT
d_call: TRBD1; j_call: TRBJ2-1; cdr3_length: 16; v_call: TRBV14; cdr3_aa: CASSRYVGTGHNEQFF; cdr3_nt: TGTGCCAGCAGCCGTTATGTCGGGACAGGACACAATGAGCAGTTCTTC
d_call: -; j_call: TRBJ1-1; cdr3_length: 14; v_call: TRBV7-4; cdr3_aa: CASSSRDMETEAFF; cdr3_nt: TGTGCCAGCAGCTCCCGGGACATGGAAACTGAAGCTTTCTTT
d_call: TRBD2; j_call: TRBJ2-7; cdr3_length: 15; v_call: TRBV6-1; cdr3_aa: CASSEKRGGGYEQYF; cdr3_nt: TGTGCCAGCAGTGAGAAGCGCGGGGGGGGCTACGAGCAGTACTTC
d_call: -; j_call: TRBJ1-2; cdr3_length: 14; v_call: TRBV5-1; cdr3_aa: CASSPSSGNYGYTF; cdr3_nt: TGCGCCAGCAGCCCCTCTTCGGGGAACTATGGCTACACCTTC
d_call: -; j_call: TRBJ2-5; cdr3_length: 14; v_call: TRBV6-1; cdr3_aa: CASRPHGRGETQYF; cdr3_nt: TGTGCCAGCAGACCCCATGGCCGAGGAGAGACCCAGTACTTC
d_call: -; j_call: TRBJ1-6; cdr3_length: 17; v_call: TRBV11-2; cdr3_aa: CASSPGLPSSYNSPLHF; cdr3_nt: TGTGCCAGCAGCCCGGGACTCCCGAGCTCCTATAATTCACCCCTCCACTTT
d_call: -; j_call: TRBJ2-7; cdr3_length: 11; v_call: TRBV29-1; cdr3_aa: CSVVEGYEQYF; cdr3_nt: TGCAGCGTTGTTGAGGGCTACGAGCAGTACTTC
d_call: -; j_call: TRBJ2-4; cdr3_length: 14; v_call: TRBV30; cdr3_aa: CAWSVRLAKNIQYF; cdr3_nt: TGTGCCTGGAGTGTACGACTAGCCAAAAACATTCAGTACTTC
d_call: -; j_call: TRBJ1-4; cdr3_length: 13; v_call: TRBV7-9; cdr3_aa: CASNLIGGEKLFF; cdr3_nt: TGTGCCAGCAACTTAATCGGAGGGGAAAAACTGTTTTTT
d_call: -; j_call: TRBJ1-5; cdr3_length: 14; v_call: TRBV18; cdr3_aa: CASSPDLRNQPQHF; cdr3_nt: TGTGCCAGCTCACCGGACTTGAGGAATCAGCCCCAGCATTTT
d_call: TRBD1; j_call: TRBJ1-2; cdr3_length: 13; v_call: TRBV4-1; cdr3_aa: CASSTGGSYGYTF; cdr3_nt: TGCGCCAGCAGCACAGGGGGATCCTATGGCTACACCTTC
d_call: -; j_call: TRBJ1-5; cdr3_length: 16; v_call: TRBV12-1; cdr3_aa: CASSLGGTYSNQPQHF; cdr3_nt: TGTGCCAGCAGCTTAGGGGGCACCTATAGCAATCAGCCCCAGCATTTT
d_call: TRBD1; j_call: TRBJ2-1; cdr3_length: 14; v_call: TRBV27; cdr3_aa: CASRGQGITLEQFF; cdr3_nt: TGTGCCAGCAGGGGACAGGGTATCACCCTGGAGCAGTTCTTC
d_call: -; j_call: TRBJ2-7; cdr3_length: 16; v_call: TRBV4-3; cdr3_aa: CASSQDWRQSSYEQYF; cdr3_nt: TGCGCCAGCAGCCAAGATTGGAGACAGTCCTCCTACGAGCAGTACTTC
d_call: TRBD2; j_call: TRBJ2-1; cdr3_length: 15; v_call: TRBV6-4; cdr3_aa: CASSGLAGGNNEQFF; cdr3_nt: TGTGCCAGCAGTGGACTAGCGGGAGGTAACAATGAGCAGTTCTTC
d_call: TRBD1; j_call: TRBJ2-3; cdr3_length: 15; v_call: TRBV5-1; cdr3_aa: CASSLAGQGTDTQYF; cdr3_nt: TGCGCCAGCAGCTTGGCGGGACAGGGGACAGATACGCAGTATTTT
d_call: TRBD1; j_call: TRBJ2-3; cdr3_length: 17; v_call: TRBV7-2; cdr3_aa: CASSLRPGQGLGDTQYF; cdr3_nt: TGTGCCAGCAGCCTACGACCGGGACAGGGATTAGGAGATACGCAGTATTTT
d_call: -; j_call: TRBJ1-1; cdr3_length: 12; v_call: TRBV5-6; cdr3_aa: CASSLGQFEAFF; cdr3_nt: TGTGCCAGCAGCTTGGGACAGTTTGAAGCTTTCTTT
d_call: TRBD2; j_call: TRBJ2-2; cdr3_length: 17; v_call: TRBV18; cdr3_aa: CASSPPAGGPNTGELFF; cdr3_nt: TGTGCCAGCTCACCACCGGCGGGAGGGCCGAACACCGGGGAGCTGTTTTTT
d_call: TRBD2; j_call: TRBJ2-1; cdr3_length: 16; v_call: TRBV15; cdr3_aa: CATSSGGSFSYNEQFF; cdr3_nt: TGTGCCACCAGCTCCGGGGGGTCATTCTCCTACAATGAGCAGTTCTTC
d_call: -; j_call: TRBJ1-1; cdr3_length: 14; v_call: TRBV5-1; cdr3_aa: CASSTLQGNTEAFF; cdr3_nt: TGCGCCAGCAGCACCCTGCAGGGGAACACTGAAGCTTTCTTT
d_call: -; j_call: TRBJ1-1; cdr3_length: 15; v_call: TRBV28; cdr3_aa: CASSLEGGLGTEAFF; cdr3_nt: TGTGCCAGCAGTTTGGAAGGAGGGTTGGGCACTGAAGCTTTCTTT
d_call: -; j_call: TRBJ1-1; cdr3_length: 11; v_call: TRBV18; cdr3_aa: CASSPETQAFF; cdr3_nt: TGTGCCAGCTCACCCGAGACACAAGCTTTCTTT